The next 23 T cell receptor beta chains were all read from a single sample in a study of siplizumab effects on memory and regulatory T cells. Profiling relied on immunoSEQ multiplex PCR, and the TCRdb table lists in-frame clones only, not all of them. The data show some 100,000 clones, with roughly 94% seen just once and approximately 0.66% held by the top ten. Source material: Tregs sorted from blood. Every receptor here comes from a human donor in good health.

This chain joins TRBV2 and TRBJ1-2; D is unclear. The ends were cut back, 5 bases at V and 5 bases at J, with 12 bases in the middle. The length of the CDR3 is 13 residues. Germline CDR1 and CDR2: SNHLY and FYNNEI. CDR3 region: CASSNGRSYGYTF. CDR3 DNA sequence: TGTGCCAGCAGTAACGGCAGGTCGTATGGCTACACCTTC.

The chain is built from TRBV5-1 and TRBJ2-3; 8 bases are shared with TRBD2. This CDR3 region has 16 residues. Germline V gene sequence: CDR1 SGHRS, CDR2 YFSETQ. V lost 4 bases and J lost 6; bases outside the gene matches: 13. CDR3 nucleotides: TGCGCCAGCAGCGCCTTGGGGGCGGGAGGATTGGATACGCAGTATTTT. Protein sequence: CASSALGAGGLDTQYF. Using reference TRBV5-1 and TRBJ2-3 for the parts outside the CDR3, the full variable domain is KAGVTQTPRYLIKTRGQQVTLSCSPISGHRSVSWYQQTPGQGLQFLFEYFSETQRNKGNFPGRFSGRQFSNSRSEMNVSTLELGDSALYLCASSALGAGGLDTQYFGPGTRLTVL.

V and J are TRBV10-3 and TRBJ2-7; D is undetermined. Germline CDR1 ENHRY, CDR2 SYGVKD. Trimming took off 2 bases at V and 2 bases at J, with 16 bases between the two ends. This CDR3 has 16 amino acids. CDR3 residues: CAISEAGPGIAYEQYF. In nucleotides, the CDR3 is TGTGCCATCAGTGAGGCCGGCCCGGGCATTGCCTACGAGCAGTACTTC.

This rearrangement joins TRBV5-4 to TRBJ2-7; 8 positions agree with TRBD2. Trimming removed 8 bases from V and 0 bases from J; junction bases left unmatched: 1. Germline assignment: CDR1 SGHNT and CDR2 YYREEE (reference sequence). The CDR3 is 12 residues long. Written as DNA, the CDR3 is TGTGCCAGTAGCGGGAACTCCTACGAGCAGTACTTC. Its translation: CASSGNSYEQYF.

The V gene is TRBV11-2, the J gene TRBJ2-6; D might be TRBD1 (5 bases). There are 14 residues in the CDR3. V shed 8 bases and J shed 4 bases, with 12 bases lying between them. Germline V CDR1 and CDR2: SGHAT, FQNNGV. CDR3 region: CASGRTSGANVLTF. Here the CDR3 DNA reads TGTGCCAGCGGCCGGACATCCGGGGCCAACGTCCTGACTTTC.

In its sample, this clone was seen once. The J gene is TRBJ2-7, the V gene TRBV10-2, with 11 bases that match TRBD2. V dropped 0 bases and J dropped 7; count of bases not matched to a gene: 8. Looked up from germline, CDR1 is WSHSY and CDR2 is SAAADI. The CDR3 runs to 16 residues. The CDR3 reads CASSESLAGGQNEQYF. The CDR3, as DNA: TGCGCCAGCAGTGAGTCGTTAGCGGGAGGGCAGAATGAGCAGTACTTC.

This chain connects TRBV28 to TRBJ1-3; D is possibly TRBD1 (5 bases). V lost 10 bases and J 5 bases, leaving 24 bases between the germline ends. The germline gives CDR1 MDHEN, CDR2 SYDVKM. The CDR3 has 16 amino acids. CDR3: CATSAPGQTERNTIYF. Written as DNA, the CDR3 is TGTGCCACCTCAGCCCCTGGGCAGACAGAGCGAAACACCATATATTTT.

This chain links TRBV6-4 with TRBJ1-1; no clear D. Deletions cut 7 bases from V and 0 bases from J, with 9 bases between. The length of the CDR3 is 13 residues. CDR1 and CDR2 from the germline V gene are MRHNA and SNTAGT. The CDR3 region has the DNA TGTGCCAGCAAGGCAGCGGTGAACACTGAAGCTTTCTTT. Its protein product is CASKAAVNTEAFF.

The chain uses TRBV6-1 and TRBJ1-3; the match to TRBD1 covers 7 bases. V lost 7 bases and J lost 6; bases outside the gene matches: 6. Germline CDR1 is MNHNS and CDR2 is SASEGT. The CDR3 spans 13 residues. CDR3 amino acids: CASTTGILNTIYF. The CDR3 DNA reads TGTGCCAGCACGACAGGGATCTTAAACACCATATATTTT.

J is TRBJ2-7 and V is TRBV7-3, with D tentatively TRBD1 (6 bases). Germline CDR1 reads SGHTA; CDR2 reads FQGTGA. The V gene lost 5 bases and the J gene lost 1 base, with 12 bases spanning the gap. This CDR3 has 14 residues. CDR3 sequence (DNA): TGTGCCAGCAGCGCCGACAGGTTTTCCTACGAGCAGTACTTC. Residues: CASSADRFSYEQYF.

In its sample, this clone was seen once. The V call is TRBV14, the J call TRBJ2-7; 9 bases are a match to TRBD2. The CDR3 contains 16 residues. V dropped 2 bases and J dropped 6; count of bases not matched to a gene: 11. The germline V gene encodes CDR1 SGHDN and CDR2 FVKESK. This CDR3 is CASSQNSLAGAGEQYF. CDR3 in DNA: TGTGCCAGCAGCCAAAATTCTTTAGCGGGAGCTGGCGAGCAGTACTTC.

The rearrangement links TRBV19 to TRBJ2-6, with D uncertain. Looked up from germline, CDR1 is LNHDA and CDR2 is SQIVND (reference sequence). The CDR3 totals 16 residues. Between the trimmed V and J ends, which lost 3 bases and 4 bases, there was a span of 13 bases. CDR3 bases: TGTGCCAGTAGTATCGAGCCAGGATTCGGGGCCAACGTCCTGACTTTC. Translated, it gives CASSIEPGFGANVLTF. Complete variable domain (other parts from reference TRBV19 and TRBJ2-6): DGGITQSPKYLFRKEGQNVTLSCEQNLNHDAMYWYRQDPGQGLRLIYYSQIVNDFQKGDIAEGYSVSREKKESFPLTVTSAQKNPTAFYLCASSIEPGFGANVLTFGAGSRLTVL.

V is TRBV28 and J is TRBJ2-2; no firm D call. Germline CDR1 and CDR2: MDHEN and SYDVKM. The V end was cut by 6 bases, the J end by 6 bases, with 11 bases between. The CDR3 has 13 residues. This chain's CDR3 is CASRRVGSGELFF. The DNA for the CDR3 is TGTGCCAGCAGGCGTGTTGGGTCCGGGGAGCTGTTTTTT.

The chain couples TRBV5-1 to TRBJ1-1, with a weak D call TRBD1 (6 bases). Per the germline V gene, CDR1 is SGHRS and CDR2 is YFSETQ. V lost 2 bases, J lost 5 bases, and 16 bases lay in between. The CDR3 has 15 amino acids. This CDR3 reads CASSFADRRGTEAFF. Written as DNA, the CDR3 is TGCGCCAGCAGCTTTGCCGACAGGCGGGGGACTGAAGCTTTCTTT.

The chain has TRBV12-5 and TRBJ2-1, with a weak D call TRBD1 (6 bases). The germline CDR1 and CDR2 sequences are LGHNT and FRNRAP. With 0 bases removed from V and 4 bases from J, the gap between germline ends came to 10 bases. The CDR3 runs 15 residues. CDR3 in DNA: TGTGCTAGTGGTTTGGTCGCAGGGACATACAATGAGCAGTTCTTC. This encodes CASGLVAGTYNEQFF.

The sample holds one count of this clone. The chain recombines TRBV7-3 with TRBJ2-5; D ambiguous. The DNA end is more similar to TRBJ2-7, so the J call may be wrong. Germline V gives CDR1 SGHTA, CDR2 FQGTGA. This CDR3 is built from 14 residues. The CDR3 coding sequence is TGTGCCAGCAGCCCCCGACCGGACGTTGACGAGCAGTACTTC. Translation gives CASSPRPDVDEQYF.

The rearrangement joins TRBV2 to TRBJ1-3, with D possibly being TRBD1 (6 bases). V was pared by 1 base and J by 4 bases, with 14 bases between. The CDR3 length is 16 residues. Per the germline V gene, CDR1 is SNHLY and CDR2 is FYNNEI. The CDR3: CASSEDRVVSGNTIYF. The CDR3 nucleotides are TGTGCCAGCAGTGAAGACAGGGTGGTCTCGGGAAACACCATATATTTT.

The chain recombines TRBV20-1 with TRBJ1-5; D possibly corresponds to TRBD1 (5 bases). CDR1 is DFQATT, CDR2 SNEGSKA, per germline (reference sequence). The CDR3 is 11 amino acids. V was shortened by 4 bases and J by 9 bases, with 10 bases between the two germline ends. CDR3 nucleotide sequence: TGCAGTGCTACTGGGGGGGGGCCCCAGCATTTT. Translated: CSATGGGPQHF.

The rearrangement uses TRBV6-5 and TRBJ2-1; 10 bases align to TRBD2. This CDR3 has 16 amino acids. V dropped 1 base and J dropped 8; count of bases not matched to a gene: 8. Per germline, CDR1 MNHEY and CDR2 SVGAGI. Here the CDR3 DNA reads TGTGCCAGCAGTTACTATTCTAGCGGGAGTGCGTATGAGCAGTTCTTC. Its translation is CASSYYSSGSAYEQFF.

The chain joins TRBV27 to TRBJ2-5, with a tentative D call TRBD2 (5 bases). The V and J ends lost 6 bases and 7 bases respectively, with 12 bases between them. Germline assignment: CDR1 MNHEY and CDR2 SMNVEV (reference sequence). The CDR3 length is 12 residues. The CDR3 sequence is CASRPRAGTQYF. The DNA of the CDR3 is TGTGCCAGCAGACCCCGGGCGGGGACCCAGTACTTC.

The DNA of the CDR3 is TGTGCCAGCAGTGATTGGCAGGTTTTGACCCAAGAGACCCAGTACTTC. Protein sequence: CASSDWQVLTQETQYF. V usage is TRBV25-1 and J usage is TRBJ2-5; D call uncertain. V was cut by 3 bases and J by 1 base, with 15 bases left in between. The CDR3 is 16 amino acids. Looked up from germline, CDR1 is MGHDK and CDR2 is SYGVNS.

The CDR3 DNA reads as TGTGCCAGCAGTTCACCCAAGGGGGGGCGAATTTCCACCGGGGAGCTGTTTTTT. Protein: CASSSPKGGRISTGELFF. The chain carries TRBV28 and TRBJ2-2; tentative D call: TRBD2 (7 bases). Trimming removed 4 bases at V and 4 bases at J, with 22 bases between. CDR1 is MDHEN and CDR2 is SYDVKM in the germline V gene. The CDR3 extends over 18 amino acids.

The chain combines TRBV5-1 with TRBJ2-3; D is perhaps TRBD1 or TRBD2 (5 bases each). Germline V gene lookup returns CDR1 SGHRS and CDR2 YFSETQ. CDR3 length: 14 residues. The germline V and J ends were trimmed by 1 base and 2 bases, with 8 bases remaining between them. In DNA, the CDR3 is TGCGCCAGCAGCTTGTTGGGGACCACAGATACGCAGTATTTT. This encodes CASSLLGTTDTQYF.